The entry below gives a single TCR beta chain sequence along with its context. The sample comes from a study of blood T cell repertoires in COVID-19. Overall study: Italy, Spain and the United States were the sources of the convalescent and acute COVID-19 samples. T cells, B-cell-depleted T cells, or PBMCs provided the cDNA or gDNA that served as material.

The CDR3 spans 14 residues. Germline assignment: CDR1 LNHDA and CDR2 SQIVND (reference sequence). Trimming took 5 bases from V and 5 from J; bases not matched to a gene: 5. In the study's own analysis: The authors estimated nucleated cell counts from reference gene primer amplification. The method was immunoSEQ multiplex PCR; TCRdb's version includes in-frame clones alone and lacks a portion of them. V and J calls plus clone size are reproduced from that table; the DNA served to infer D and trimming. The profile shows under 100,000 clones, roughly 90% of them singletons. The specimen was peripheral blood. The rearrangement links TRBV19 to TRBJ1-4; 7 bases are a match to TRBD1. This receptor was obtained from a woman aged 70 to 79 with acute or convalescent COVID-19. CDR3 DNA sequence: TGTGCCAGTAGTGGGGACAGCCAGAATGAAAAACTGTTTTTT. This encodes CASSGDSQNEKLFF.